This entry lists 23 T cell receptor beta chains sequenced from one sample in a study of blood T cell repertoires in COVID-19. TCRdb keeps only in-frame clones here, not all; method: immunoSEQ multiplex PCR. The table lists a few hundred thousand clones, roughly 80% of them singletons, with more than 15% in the top ten. Sequencing input: peripheral blood. The receptor source for this set is a person aged 65 to 85 with COVID-19, enrolled during active disease.

The chain uses TRBV3-1 (or the pseudogene TRBV3-2) and TRBJ2-1; 13 bases line up with TRBD2. Germline CDR1 is LGHDT and CDR2 is YNNKEL (reference sequence). The CDR3 is 16 amino acids. Germline trimming cut 4 bases from V and 7 bases from J; bases unmatched to any gene: 7. Written as DNA, the CDR3 is TGTGCCAGCAGCCCGTGGACTAGCGGGGGAGGGAATGAGCAGTTCTTC. Amino acid sequence: CASSPWTSGGGNEQFF.

V is TRBV5-5 and J is TRBJ1-2, with D possibly being TRBD1 (6 bases). The CDR3 totals 15 residues. V was shortened by 0 bases and J by 8 bases, with 17 bases between the two germline ends. Germline lookup yields CDR1 SGHKS and CDR2 YYEKEE (reference sequence). CDR3 sequence: CASSLGGTGSHGYTF. CDR3 coding DNA: TGTGCCAGCAGCTTGGGGGGAACAGGGTCCCACGGCTACACCTTC. The full variable domain, with the rest looked up from reference TRBV5-5 and TRBJ1-2, is DAGVTQSPTHLIKTRGQQVTLRCSPISGHKSVSWYQQVLGQGPQFIFQYYEKEERGRGNFPDRFSARQFPNYSSELNVNALLLGDSALYLCASSLGGTGSHGYTFGSGTRLTVV.

J is TRBJ1-5 and V is TRBV28; 11 bases line up with TRBD1. CDR1 is MDHEN, CDR2 SYDVKM, per germline. The CDR3 has 15 residues. J was trimmed by 7 bases and V by 6 bases; bases with no gene match: 8. The CDR3 protein is CASRPRTGGIQPQHF. The CDR3 DNA reads as TGTGCCAGCAGACCCCGGACAGGGGGCATCCAGCCCCAGCATTTT. Variable domain in full (rest from reference TRBV28 and TRBJ1-5): DVKVTQSSRYLVKRTGEKVFLECVQDMDHENMFWYRQDPGLGLRLIYFSYDVKMKEKGDIPEGYSVSREKKERFSLILESASTNQTSMYLCASRPRTGGIQPQHFGDGTRLSIL.

The chain is built from TRBV3-1 (or the pseudogene TRBV3-2) and TRBJ1-5; no definite D call. CDR1 LGHDT and CDR2 YNNKEL come from the germline V gene (reference sequence). The V end was cut by 0 bases, the J end by 4 bases, with 7 bases between. This CDR3 spans 14 amino acids. The CDR3 nucleotides are TGTGCCAGCAGCCAAGACTGGCTGAATCAGCCCCAGCATTTT. Its translation is CASSQDWLNQPQHF.

This clone was seen a few times. The genes are TRBV4-3 and TRBJ1-5, with D possibly matching TRBD1 (6 bases). The germline CDR1 and CDR2 sequences are LGHNA and YSLEER. V lost 4 bases to trimming and J lost 6 bases, with 19 bases between them. The CDR3 extends over 16 amino acids. CDR3 in amino acids: CASSPHLTGMAQPQHF. The CDR3 bases are TGCGCCAGCAGCCCCCACCTCACAGGGATGGCTCAGCCCCAGCATTTT.

Only a few counts were recorded for this clone. The rearrangement uses TRBV7-2 and TRBJ1-5, with TRBD1 as a possible D gene (5 bases). The ends were cut back, 5 bases at V and 3 bases at J, with 17 bases in the middle. Germline V gene lookup returns CDR1 SGHTA and CDR2 FQGNSA. This CDR3 has 16 residues. The CDR3 is CASSQIAGGANQPQHF. The CDR3 DNA sequence: TGTGCCAGCAGCCAAATCGCGGGGGGTGCCAATCAGCCCCAGCATTTT. The full variable domain, with the rest looked up from reference TRBV7-2 and TRBJ1-5, is GAGVSQSPSNKVTEKGKDVELRCDPISGHTALYWYRQSLGQGLEFLIYFQGNSAPDKSGLPSDRFSAERTGGSVSTLTIQRTQQEDSAVYLCASSQIAGGANQPQHFGDGTRLSIL.

The chain uses TRBV24-1 and TRBJ2-7; D may be TRBD1 (5 bases). Germline-derived CDR1 and CDR2 are KGHDR and SFDVKD. This CDR3 is built from 14 residues. The ends were cut back, 2 bases at V and 1 base at J, with 8 bases in the middle. CDR3 sequence: CATSDSQGSYEQYF. The CDR3 DNA reads as TGTGCCACCAGTGATTCCCAGGGTTCCTACGAGCAGTACTTC.

In this sample, this clone turned up once. CDR3 nucleotide sequence: TGTGCCAGCAGGGACAGACAAGAGACCCAGTACTTC. Its translation: CASRDRQETQYF. The rearrangement uses TRBV12-3 or TRBV12-4 and TRBJ2-5; TRBD1 might be the D (6 bases). With 6 bases removed from V and 2 bases from J, the gap between germline ends came to 7 bases. The CDR3 contains 12 residues.

This clone was detected only a few times. The chain combines TRBV28 with TRBJ1-1; D gene ambiguous. With 2 bases removed from V and 7 bases from J, the gap between germline ends came to 8 bases. Germline V lookup: CDR1 MDHEN, CDR2 SYDVKM. The CDR3 covers 12 residues. CDR3: CASSLRRLEAFF. The CDR3 DNA follows: TGTGCCAGCAGTTTACGCAGACTTGAAGCTTTCTTT.

V usage is TRBV2 and J usage is TRBJ2-1, with D possibly matching TRBD2 (6 bases). The V end was cut by 10 bases, the J end by 6 bases, with 25 bases between. The CDR3 consists of 16 residues. The germline V gene has CDR1 SNHLY and CDR2 FYNNEI. CDR3 loop: CATTTSPGLLPNEQFF. CDR3 DNA: TGTGCCACGACTACCTCGCCGGGACTCCTCCCCAATGAGCAGTTCTTC.

The gene calls are TRBV27 and TRBJ2-7; 9 positions match TRBD2. The CDR3 consists of 15 residues. J gave up 2 bases and V 2 bases, and 4 bases lay outside the gene matches. The germline V gene has CDR1 MNHEY and CDR2 SMNVEV (reference sequence). DNA for the CDR3: TGTGCCAGCAGTTTAAAGGGACTAGCAGCCTACGAGCAGTACTTC. Translating gives CASSLKGLAAYEQYF.

The V call is TRBV27, the J call TRBJ2-1; D is possibly TRBD2 (5 bases). Germline assignment: CDR1 MNHEY and CDR2 SMNVEV (reference sequence). The ends were cut back, 6 bases at V and 8 bases at J, with 17 bases in the middle. CDR3 length: 14 amino acids. CDR3 residues: CASRIGMTKDEQFF. The DNA for the CDR3 is TGTGCCAGCAGGATTGGCATGACTAAGGATGAGCAGTTCTTC.

The V gene is TRBV24-1, the J gene TRBJ2-7; 7 nucleotides align to TRBD1. V was clipped by 7 bases and J by 1 base; unmatched bases: 0. The V gene's germline CDR1 is KGHDR and CDR2 SFDVKD. CDR3 length: 12 amino acids. CDR3 protein: CATRQGSYEQYF. Here the CDR3 DNA reads TGTGCCACCAGACAGGGGTCCTACGAGCAGTACTTC.

V and J are TRBV5-6 and TRBJ2-1; 8 bases match TRBD2. V lost 4 bases to trimming and J lost 8 bases; unmatched junction nucleotides: 11. CDR1 and CDR2 (germline): SGHDT, YYEEEE. This CDR3 spans 15 amino acids. Written as DNA, the CDR3 is TGTGCCAGCAGCCCCACGGGACTAGTTTTCGATGAGCAGTTCTTC. Translation: CASSPTGLVFDEQFF. The full variable domain, rest sourced from reference TRBV5-6 and TRBJ2-1, is DAGVTQSPTHLIKTRGQQVTLRCSPKSGHDTVSWYQQALGQGPQFIFQYYEEEERQRGNFPDRFSGHQFPNYSSELNVNALLLGDSALYLCASSPTGLVFDEQFFGPGTRLTVL.

The chain combines TRBV27 with TRBJ1-1; tentative D call: TRBD1 (6 bases). The CDR3 runs 14 residues. Trimming pared 4 bases from V and 4 bases from J, leaving 13 bases between. Germline V lookup: CDR1 MNHEY, CDR2 SMNVEV (reference sequence). The CDR3 nucleotides are TGTGCCAGCAGTTCCGTAGGGGGGGGCACTGAAGCTTTCTTT. Its protein is CASSSVGGGTEAFF.

This clone has a single count. The chain is built from TRBV28 and TRBJ2-7; 14 bases line up with TRBD2. Germline lookup yields CDR1 MDHEN and CDR2 SYDVKM. The CDR3 sequence is 20 residues long. V gave up 2 bases and J gave up 0 bases; unmatched junction bases: 12. Written as DNA, the CDR3 is TGTGCCAGCAGTTTAGTAGGCATTGGGACTAGCGGGAGCACCTCCTACGAGCAGTACTTC. This encodes CASSLVGIGTSGSTSYEQYF.

This chain uses TRBV27 with TRBJ2-2, with D tentatively TRBD2 (6 bases). The V gene lost 7 bases and the J gene lost 6 bases, with 12 bases spanning the gap. This CDR3 comprises 13 residues. Germline V gives CDR1 MNHEY, CDR2 SMNVEV (reference sequence). This CDR3 is CASMWGGAGELFF. CDR3 coding DNA: TGTGCCAGCATGTGGGGCGGGGCCGGGGAGCTGTTTTTT.

V gene TRBV7-8 combines with J gene TRBJ2-4, with 8 nucleotides matching TRBD1. The V segment lost 4 bases and the J segment 0 bases; nucleotides outside the gene matches: 11. Germline assignment: CDR1 SGHVS and CDR2 FQNEAQ. This CDR3 comprises 18 residues. The CDR3: CASSSRTGITLAKNIQYF. The CDR3 DNA reads as TGTGCCAGCAGCTCCAGGACAGGGATAACGCTAGCCAAAAACATTCAGTACTTC.

This clone was seen once. This sequence joins TRBV3-1 (or the pseudogene TRBV3-2) and TRBJ2-5; 11 bases are a match to TRBD2. CDR3 length: 15 amino acids. The V segment lost 5 bases and the J segment 3 bases; nucleotides outside the gene matches: 5. From germline, CDR1 is LGHDT and CDR2 YNNKEL (reference sequence). CDR3 sequence (DNA): TGTGCCAGCAGCAGGGGACTAGCGGAGGAAGAGACCCAGTACTTC. This gives the protein CASSRGLAEEETQYF.

This chain joins TRBV19 and TRBJ2-2, with D maybe TRBD2 (5 bases). Deletions cut 1 base from V and 3 bases from J, with 12 bases between. CDR3 length equals 16 residues. Germline CDR1 LNHDA, CDR2 SQIVND (reference sequence). The CDR3 coding sequence is TGTGCCAGTAGTATAGGCGGGCAGCACTACACCGGGGAGCTGTTTTTT. Protein sequence: CASSIGGQHYTGELFF.

This clone occurred a few times. The chain recombines TRBV5-1 with TRBJ1-5, with D tentatively TRBD1 (5 bases). This CDR3 region has 14 residues. The V gene's germline CDR1 is SGHRS and CDR2 YFSETQ. The germline V and J ends were trimmed by 0 bases and 7 bases, with 11 bases remaining between them. CDR3 sequence (DNA): TGCGCCAGCAGCTTGGTTGGGGAGGGGCAGCCCCAGCATTTT. Its protein is CASSLVGEGQPQHF.

As to this clone: At one boundary the junction diverges from the germline segment, which might be a read error. The genes are TRBV5-1 and TRBJ2-7; D gene ambiguous. CDR3 length: 13 residues. From germline, CDR1 is SGHRS and CDR2 YFSETQ. The CDR3 DNA reads as TGCGCCAGCAGGTTGGCGAGTCGCTACGAGCAGTACTTC. It specifies CASRLASRYEQYF.

The rearrangement links TRBV15 to TRBJ1-1; D remains ambiguous. Trimming cost V 1 base and J 3 bases, with 3 bases left between them. Germline CDR1 LNHNV, CDR2 YYDKDF (reference sequence). CDR3 length: 12 amino acids. Written as DNA, the CDR3 is TGTGCCACCAGCAGAGGAGACACTGAAGCTTTCTTT. This sequence encodes CATSRGDTEAFF.